The 15 T cell receptor beta chains presented below share a single source sample, sequenced in a study of T cells after yellow fever vaccination. TCRdb analysed the 5' RACE reads with MiXCR anew, one entry per CDR3 protein. The repertoire holds around 310,000 distinct CDR3 sequences, with about 4% as singletons. The sample consisted of PBMCs, taken 5 days after the yellow fever booster vaccination. All receptors derive from a man aged 18 to 30 who received the YFV17D yellow fever vaccine.

V is TRBV9 and J is TRBJ2-7; D could derive from TRBD1 or TRBD2 (5 bases each). CDR3 length: 14 amino acids. Germline V gene lookup returns CDR1 SGDLS and CDR2 YYNGEE. With 0 bases removed from V and 2 bases from J, the gap between germline ends came to 9 bases. The DNA of the CDR3 is TGTGCCAGCAGCGTAGGGGGGAGCCCCTACGAGCAGTACTTC. This translates into CASSVGGSPYEQYF.

J is TRBJ1-6 and V is TRBV6-5; a weak D match, TRBD1 (6 bases). With 7 bases removed from V and 6 bases from J, the gap between germline ends came to 10 bases. The CDR3 extends over 13 amino acids. Germline V gene lookup returns CDR1 MNHEY and CDR2 SVGAGI. CDR3 DNA: TGTGCCAGCAAGGACAGCGCTAATTCACCCCTCCACTTT. This codes for CASKDSANSPLHF.

CDR3: CASSQGRDREETQYF. CDR3 sequence (DNA): TGTGCCAGCAGCCAAGGACGGGACAGGGAAGAGACCCAGTACTTC. The chain couples TRBV4-2 to TRBJ2-5; TRBD1 matches at 9 bases. CDR1 is LGHNA, CDR2 YNFKEQ, per germline. The CDR3 runs to 15 residues. V dropped 1 base and J dropped 3; count of bases not matched to a gene: 3.

This clonotype was observed at least ten times. V is TRBV20-1 and J is TRBJ2-5; D tentatively fits TRBD1 or TRBD2 (5 bases each). V was clipped by 1 base and J by 1 base, with 13 bases between them. Looked up from germline, CDR1 is DFQATT and CDR2 is SNEGSKA (reference sequence). The CDR3 is 15 residues long. The CDR3 DNA sequence: TGCAGTGCTAGAGGGCAGGGAGAGACCCAAGAGACCCAGTACTTC. It is translated as CSARGQGETQETQYF.

The rearrangement joins TRBV4-2 to TRBJ2-4; D perhaps matches TRBD2 (5 bases). The CDR3 spans 12 residues. Germline values: CDR1 LGHNA, CDR2 YNFKEQ. V lost 2 bases and J lost 7, with 6 bases in between. DNA for the CDR3: TGTGCCAGCAGCCAATCGGGGAACATTCAGTACTTC. It yields the protein CASSQSGNIQYF.

The chain links TRBV6-1 to TRBJ1-4; D is uncertain. Germline-derived CDR1 and CDR2 are MNHNS and SASEGT. Trimming shortened V by 1 base and J by 1 base, and 10 bases separated the two germline ends. The CDR3 consists of 16 residues. The CDR3 DNA sequence: TGTGCCAGCAGTGAAGTTCTCGTCGTAACTAATGAAAAACTGTTTTTT. Amino acids: CASSEVLVVTNEKLFF.

The V gene is TRBV5-5, the J gene TRBJ2-6, with a possible D match to TRBD2 (7 bases). The V gene's germline CDR1 is SGHKS and CDR2 YYEKEE (reference sequence). The CDR3 loop spans 17 amino acids. The V end was cut by 4 bases, the J end by 4 bases, with 18 bases between. The CDR3 spells CASSGGATALGANVLTF. The DNA of the CDR3 is TGTGCCAGCAGCGGGGGGGCCACGGCTCTCGGGGCCAACGTCCTGACTTTC.

This clonotype was counted between two and nine times. The chain is built from TRBV6-5 and TRBJ2-2; 11 nucleotides align to TRBD2. Germline values: CDR1 MNHEY, CDR2 SVGAGI. V was pared by 5 bases and J by 3 bases, with 8 bases of the junction left unmatched. The CDR3 extends over 17 amino acids. The CDR3, as DNA: TGTGCCAGCAGTCCGCCCGGGACTAGCGGATACACCGGGGAGCTGTTTTTT. This codes for CASSPPGTSGYTGELFF.

In this sample, this clonotype turned up many times. V usage is TRBV6-8 and J usage is TRBJ2-7, with TRBD2 as a possible D gene (7 bases). The ends were cut back, 2 bases at V and 0 bases at J, with 26 bases in the middle. The CDR3 sequence is 20 residues long. Germline lookup yields CDR1 MNHGY and CDR2 SAAAGT. As DNA, the CDR3 is TGTGCCAGCAGTTACCCCACCGTGCGGGGGCGACTCGGAAGCTCCTACGAGCAGTACGTC. Translation gives CASSYPTVRGRLGSSYEQYV.

This clonotype was picked up many times. The chain joins TRBV29-1 to TRBJ2-7; the D call may be TRBD1 or TRBD2 (5 bases each). Trimming took off 6 bases at V and 1 base at J, with 22 bases between the two ends. Germline V gene data show CDR1 as SQVTM and CDR2 as ANQGSEA. The CDR3 length is 16 residues. The CDR3 reads CSVRHGLRDRSYEQYF. In DNA form, the CDR3 reads TGCAGCGTCAGACACGGACTCCGGGACCGATCCTACGAGCAGTACTTC.

A few counts support this clonotype. The chain carries TRBV20-1 and TRBJ2-2; D might be TRBD2 (7 bases). CDR1 DFQATT and CDR2 SNEGSKA come from the germline V gene (reference sequence). This CDR3 is 16 amino acids long. V lost 4 bases to trimming and J lost 7 bases, with 22 bases between them. CDR3 sequence: CSAIRLQRGGHGELFF. The CDR3 region has the DNA TGCAGTGCTATCCGCCTCCAGAGGGGGGGCCACGGGGAGCTGTTTTTT.

The sample holds a few counts of this clonotype. The chain has TRBV7-2 and TRBJ2-5, with D perhaps being TRBD1 or TRBD2 (5 bases each). CDR1 is SGHTA and CDR2 is FQGNSA in the germline V gene. This CDR3 contains 11 residues. The V end was cut by 1 base, the J end by 13 bases, with 10 bases between. The chain's CDR3 is CASSLGGAGYF. CDR3 DNA: TGTGCCAGCAGCTTAGGAGGGGCGGGGTACTTC.

The chain links TRBV7-8 to TRBJ2-3; 10 bases map to TRBD1. This CDR3 spans 17 amino acids. Germline V gene sequence: CDR1 SGHVS, CDR2 FQNEAQ. With 1 base clipped from V and 2 bases from J, the junction kept 6 bases outside the gene matches. The CDR3 nucleotides read TGTGCCAGCAGCTTAGAAGGACAGGGGGTCAACACAGATACGCAGTATTTT. Its translation: CASSLEGQGVNTDTQYF. The variable domain in full, with the rest retrieved from reference TRBV7-8 and TRBJ2-3, is GAGVSQSPRYKVAKRGQDVALRCDPISGHVSLFWYQQALGQGPEFLTYFQNEAQLDKSGLPSDRFFAERPEGSVSTLKIQRTQQEDSAVYLCASSLEGQGVNTDTQYFGPGTRLTVL.

This clonotype was detected a few times. The chain has TRBV4-2 and TRBJ2-1; TRBD2 is a possible D gene (6 bases). The CDR3 loop spans 17 amino acids. In germline, CDR1 is LGHNA, CDR2 YNFKEQ. V gave up 0 bases and J gave up 1 base, with 13 bases separating them. The CDR3 region is CASSQEDGSRSYNEQFF. CDR3 in DNA: TGTGCCAGCAGCCAAGAGGACGGGAGCCGTTCCTACAATGAGCAGTTCTTC.

This clonotype turned up a few times. V usage is TRBV10-2 and J usage is TRBJ2-3, with D unclear. V was trimmed by 4 bases and J by 3 bases, leaving 11 bases between them. CDR3 length: 14 residues. Germline loops: CDR1 WSHSY, CDR2 SAAADI. In DNA, the CDR3 is TGCGCCAGCAGTGTGTCGCACCTTACAGATACGCAGTATTTT. Its protein is CASSVSHLTDTQYF.